The entry below gives a single T cell receptor (beta chain) sequence along with its context. This sample stems from a study of identical twins. CDR1 and CDR2 (germline): DFQATT, SNEGSKA (reference sequence). The CDR3 has 17 amino acids. The J segment lost 4 bases and the V segment lost 0 bases, leaving 9 bases of the junction unmatched. TCRdb re-derived calls from the 5' RACE reads in MiXCR, one entry per CDR3 protein. Of about 520,000 distinct CDR3 sequences detected, approximately 22% appear once; the ten largest clones hold about 0.91%. This same sample was also taken into another study, of T cells expressing NK-cell markers. In that study: Sorted CD3+CD56+NKG2C+, CD3+CD56+NKG2C- and CD3+CD56-NKG2C+ T-cell subsets were beta-chain profiled. Whether expanded NKG2C+ T cell clones were HCMV specific stayed uncertain.

This sequence was found in a woman under 30 in good health. Sequenced: CD4+ T cells sorted from blood. The chain carries TRBV20-1 and TRBJ2-1; 10 bases match TRBD2. CDR3 coding DNA: TGCAGTGCTAGAGAGGGGAGGGGGACTAGCGTTTACAATGAGCAGTTCTTC. It translates to CSAREGRGTSVYNEQFF.